The 16 T cell receptor beta chains below all came from one sample that was sequenced in a study of T cell responses to AZD1222 COVID-19 vaccine. The table came from immunoSEQ multiplex PCR; TCRdb's copy has only in-frame clones and leaves some out. The data show 170,000 or so clones, with roughly nine tenths seen just once and approximately 1.5% held by the top ten. The specimen comprised peripheral blood, sampled on day 0 of AZD1222 vaccination. The receptor set was obtained from an adult in good health.

The rearrangement uses TRBV12-3 or TRBV12-4 and TRBJ2-2; unclear D gene. V lost 5 bases and J lost 7, with 11 bases in between. This CDR3 has 13 amino acids. CDR3 protein: CASSIGPIGELFF. DNA of the CDR3: TGTGCCAGCAGTATCGGACCGATCGGGGAGCTGTTTTTT.

The rearrangement links TRBV7-9 to TRBJ1-4, with 8 bases that match TRBD1. The germline gives CDR1 SEHNR, CDR2 FQNEAQ (reference sequence). Germline trimming cut 3 bases from V and 8 bases from J; bases unmatched to any gene: 8. This CDR3 has 15 residues. The CDR3 coding sequence is TGTGCCAGCAGCTTGGGACAGGCAATAAGGGAAAAACTGTTTTTT. Translating gives CASSLGQAIREKLFF.

The CDR3 DNA reads TGTGCCAGCAGTTACGACCCAGGGTACGGCTACACCTTC. As protein: CASSYDPGYGYTF. The chain links TRBV6-2 or TRBV6-3 to TRBJ1-2, with D perhaps TRBD1 (5 bases). The germline CDR1 and CDR2 sequences are MNHEY and SVGEGT. The germline V and J ends were trimmed by 2 bases and 8 bases, with 12 bases remaining between them. This CDR3 spans 13 amino acids.

Details on this clone: This sample includes further DNA sequences coding for the same CDR3. The chain is built from TRBV29-1 and TRBJ1-1; 7 bases line up with TRBD1. The CDR3 is 12 residues long. With V trimmed by 5 bases and J by 5 bases, 5 bases remained unmatched. The germline gives CDR1 SQVTM, CDR2 ANQGSEA. The CDR3 DNA sequence: TGCAGCGTTTTACAGGGGCCTACTGAAGCTTTCTTT. Translating gives CSVLQGPTEAFF.

The chain employs TRBV28 and TRBJ2-3; a possible D gene is TRBD1 (6 bases). Trimming cost V 5 bases and J 0 bases, with 9 bases left between them. Germline V gives CDR1 MDHEN, CDR2 SYDVKM. The CDR3 length is 14 residues. The DNA of the CDR3 is TGTGCCAGCAGTCTCGACAGGAGCACAGATACGCAGTATTTT. This encodes CASSLDRSTDTQYF. Combining the CDR3 with reference TRBV28 and TRBJ2-3 gives the whole variable domain DVKVTQSSRYLVKRTGEKVFLECVQDMDHENMFWYRQDPGLGLRLIYFSYDVKMKEKGDIPEGYSVSREKKERFSLILESASTNQTSMYLCASSLDRSTDTQYFGPGTRLTVL.

The CDR3 coding sequence is TGTGCCACCAGTGATCAGGGACAGGGATACGACGAGCAGTACTTC. The encoded protein is CATSDQGQGYDEQYF. V is TRBV24-1 and J is TRBJ2-7; the match to TRBD1 covers 9 bases. Germline V CDR1 and CDR2: KGHDR, SFDVKD. After removal of 3 bases from V and 5 bases from J, the junction contained 7 bases not matched to a gene. This CDR3 has 15 amino acids.

V and J are TRBV7-9 and TRBJ1-1; D uncertain. The germline CDR1 and CDR2 sequences are SEHNR and FQNEAQ (reference sequence). The CDR3 length is 14 residues. Trimming pared 7 bases from V and 1 base from J, leaving 13 bases between. CDR3: CASTLAHQNTEAFF. CDR3 coding DNA: TGTGCCAGCACTTTAGCCCATCAGAACACTGAAGCTTTCTTT.

This clone was recorded once. This rearrangement joins TRBV11-3 to TRBJ1-2; the match to TRBD1 covers 8 bases. CDR1 is SGHNT, CDR2 YENEEA, per germline. The trim removed 4 bases at V and 9 bases at J, leaving 4 bases unmatched. The CDR3 covers 12 residues. CDR3 in amino acids: CASSSGQARYTF. The CDR3 coding sequence is TGTGCCAGCAGCTCGGGACAGGCGCGCTACACCTTC.

The genes are TRBV6-5 and TRBJ1-1, with TRBD1 as a possible D gene (6 bases). Germline CDR1 MNHEY, CDR2 SVGAGI. With 5 bases removed from V and 1 base from J, the gap between germline ends came to 14 bases. This CDR3 has 15 residues. In nucleotides, the CDR3 is TGTGCCAGCAGTCCCCTTACAGGGACGAACACTGAAGCTTTCTTT. This translates into CASSPLTGTNTEAFF.

The chain joins TRBV29-1 to TRBJ2-5, with D uncertain. Germline V gene sequence: CDR1 SQVTM, CDR2 ANQGSEA. Trimming removed 3 bases at V and 5 bases at J, with 16 bases between. The CDR3 runs 14 residues. The CDR3 loop reads CSVEGSRAAETQYF. In DNA form, the CDR3 reads TGCAGCGTTGAGGGCAGCCGCGCGGCGGAGACCCAGTACTTC.

The chain is built from TRBV28 and TRBJ2-7; tentatively, D is TRBD2 (5 bases). Germline V gene sequence: CDR1 MDHEN, CDR2 SYDVKM. The length of the CDR3 is 12 residues. Trimming took 7 bases from V and 5 from J, leaving 12 bases between them. The CDR3 nucleotides are TGTGCCAGCAACACGTACGGGGACGAGCAGTACTTC. Its protein is CASNTYGDEQYF.

This chain uses TRBV18 with TRBJ1-1, with D hard to call. V dropped 0 bases and J dropped 3 bases, with 11 bases sitting between them. Germline V gives CDR1 KGHSH, CDR2 LQKENI. The CDR3 is made up of 15 amino acids. The CDR3 coding sequence is TGTGCCAGCTCACCACCGCCGGCGCACGACACTGAAGCTTTCTTT. Its translation: CASSPPPAHDTEAFF.

The chain employs TRBV19 and TRBJ1-1; 9 nucleotides line up with TRBD1. The germline V gene encodes CDR1 LNHDA and CDR2 SQIVND (reference sequence). Trimming took 6 bases from V and 1 from J; bases not matched to a gene: 0. This CDR3 comprises 13 residues. The CDR3: CASRDRGNTEAFF. The DNA for the CDR3 is TGTGCCAGTAGGGACAGGGGGAACACTGAAGCTTTCTTT.

CDR3 in amino acids: CASSPGVDRSTEAFF. CDR3 bases: TGTGCCAGCTCACCGGGGGTGGACAGAAGCACTGAAGCTTTCTTT. J is TRBJ1-1 and V is TRBV18; tentatively, D is TRBD1 (6 bases). The CDR3 length is 15 residues. The V end was cut by 3 bases, the J end by 4 bases, with 15 bases between. Germline V CDR1 and CDR2: KGHSH, LQKENI.

This chain joins TRBV14 and TRBJ1-2; TRBD1 might be the D (5 bases). Germline V gene lookup returns CDR1 SGHDN and CDR2 FVKESK. The CDR3 totals 14 residues. V was clipped by 0 bases and J by 0 bases, with 5 bases between them. The CDR3 DNA is TGTGCCAGCAGCCAAGAACAGGCTAACTATGGCTACACCTTC. Protein: CASSQEQANYGYTF.

This clone was seen only once. This chain joins TRBV18 and TRBJ1-6; no firm D call. V lost 5 bases and J lost 0, with 20 bases in between. Per germline, CDR1 KGHSH and CDR2 LQKENI. The CDR3 runs to 19 residues. Here the CDR3 reads CASSSNSRVLNSYNSPLHF. CDR3 in DNA: TGTGCCAGCTCATCTAACAGCCGGGTGCTTAACTCCTATAATTCACCCCTCCACTTT. The entire variable domain, with the rest obtained from reference TRBV18 and TRBJ1-6, is as follows: NAGVMQNPRHLVRRRGQEARLRCSPMKGHSHVYWYRQLPEEGLKFMVYLQKENIIDESGMPKERFSAEFPKEGPSILRIQQVVRGDSAAYFCASSSNSRVLNSYNSPLHFGNGTRLTVT.